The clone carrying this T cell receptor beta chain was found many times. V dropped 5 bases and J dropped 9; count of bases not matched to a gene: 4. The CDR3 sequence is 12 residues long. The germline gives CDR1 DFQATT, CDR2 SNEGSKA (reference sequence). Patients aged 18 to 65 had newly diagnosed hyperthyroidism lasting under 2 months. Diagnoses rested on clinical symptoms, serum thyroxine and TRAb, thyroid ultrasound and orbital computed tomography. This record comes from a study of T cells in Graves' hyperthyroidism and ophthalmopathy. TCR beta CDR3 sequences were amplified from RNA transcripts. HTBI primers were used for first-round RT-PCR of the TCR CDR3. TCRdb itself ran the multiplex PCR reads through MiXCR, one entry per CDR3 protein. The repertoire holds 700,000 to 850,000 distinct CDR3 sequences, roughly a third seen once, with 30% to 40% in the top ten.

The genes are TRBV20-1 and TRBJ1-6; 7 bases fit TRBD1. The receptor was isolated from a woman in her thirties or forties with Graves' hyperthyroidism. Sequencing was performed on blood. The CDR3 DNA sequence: TGCAGTGCTGGGACAGAGGGTTCACCCCTCCACTTT. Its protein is CSAGTEGSPLHF.